This T cell receptor (beta chain) emerged from a study of T cell clonotyping in hematopoietic cell transplantation. Overall study findings and caveats: Recipient TCR diversity dropped after transplant; expanded clonotypes rose from day 30 to 180.

Clones were sequenced by immunoSEQ multiplex PCR, and TCRdb holds only the in-frame ones, with some missing. The data show 37,000 or so clones, over 70% seen once. The ends were cut back, 4 bases at V and 8 bases at J, with 12 bases in the middle. CDR1 and CDR2 from the germline V gene are SQVTM and ANQGSEA. The CDR3 contains 12 residues. As concerns this clone: What it recognizes is unknown.

The receptor was derived from a woman aged 35 to 49 in good health. Some clones in this sample may be carry-over from other donors' samples. The V gene is TRBV29-1, the J gene TRBJ2-1; no definite D call. Material for sequencing was peripheral blood mononuclear cells. The CDR3 DNA is TGCAGCGTTGCGGGCAAGTTGGATGAGCAGTTCTTC. Amino acids: CSVAGKLDEQFF.